The present entry profiles one T cell receptor (beta chain) with its context. Its antigen is not identified. These data originate in a study of T-cell reconstitution after alpha-beta-depleted transplantation in children. General study results and limits: Several hundred expanded graft clones reportedly were the source of alpha-beta T cells about two months after transplant.

Construction of the TCRbeta library involved unique molecular identifiers. MiXCR, run by TCRdb on the PCR reads, gives a single entry per CDR3 protein. Altogether fewer than 550,000 distinct CDR3 sequences are present, under 20% being singletons, with the ten largest covering around 30%. V lost 7 bases and J 4 bases, leaving 20 bases between the germline ends. This CDR3 spans 15 amino acids. Germline V lookup: CDR1 DFQATT, CDR2 SNEGSKA (reference sequence). This sequence originates from a boy under three years old who had a stem cell transplant for Wiskott-Aldrich syndrome, so the T cells may come from the graft donor. The rearrangement links TRBV20-1 to TRBJ1-5, with D perhaps matching TRBD1 (5 bases). The sample consisted of PBMCs, mostly from graft donor cells, taken 360 days after TCRalphabeta/CD19-depleted stem cell transplant. The DNA for the CDR3 is TGCAGTGTCCCGATATCGGGGGTGGTTAATCAGCCCCAGCATTTT. Translation: CSVPISGVVNQPQHF.